These 4 T cell receptor beta chains share one sample of origin, sequenced in a study of blood T cell repertoires in COVID-19. This table comes from immunoSEQ multiplex PCR, and its TCRdb copy is limited to in-frame clones, with some not included. This sample has around 250,000 clones, with just over 85% found just once. Sequencing was performed on peripheral blood. The receptors were gathered from a woman in her twenties or thirties with active or convalescent COVID-19.

The chain links TRBV3-1 (or the pseudogene TRBV3-2) to TRBJ1-2, with D unclear. The CDR3 has 13 residues. V was trimmed by 2 bases and J by 7 bases, leaving 11 bases between them. Germline V gene lookup returns CDR1 LGHDT and CDR2 YNNKEL (reference sequence). The CDR3 region has the DNA TGTGCCAGCAGCCAAAGGAGGTCTATTGGCTACACCTTC. Protein product: CASSQRRSIGYTF.

The gene calls are TRBV7-9 and TRBJ1-4; D is possibly TRBD1 (5 bases). V was clipped by 1 base and J by 8 bases, with 11 bases between them. The CDR3 runs 14 residues. Germline-derived CDR1 and CDR2 are SEHNR and FQNEAQ (reference sequence). The CDR3 DNA sequence: TGTGCCAGCAGCTTAGGCAGGGCGGAAGAAAAACTGTTTTTT. It yields the protein CASSLGRAEEKLFF. Combining the CDR3 with reference TRBV7-9 and TRBJ1-4 gives the whole variable domain DTGVSQNPRHKITKRGQNVTFRCDPISEHNRLYWYRQTLGQGPEFLTYFQNEAQLEKSRLLSDRFSAERPKGSFSTLEIQRTEQGDSAMYLCASSLGRAEEKLFFGSGTQLSVL.

About this clone itself: Other DNA sequences in the sample encode the same CDR3. This rearrangement joins TRBV4-3 to TRBJ1-6; 7 bases match TRBD1. Germline CDR1 is LGHNA and CDR2 is YSLEER. This CDR3 comprises 14 residues. V dropped 3 bases and J dropped 7; count of bases not matched to a gene: 3. The CDR3 nucleotides read TGCGCCAGCAGCCAGACAGGGACCAATTCACCCCTCCACTTT. Translated: CASSQTGTNSPLHF.

The chain recombines TRBV2 with TRBJ1-2; weak D call: TRBD1 (5 bases). The germline gives CDR1 SNHLY, CDR2 FYNNEI. This CDR3 is 14 amino acids long. V was clipped by 6 bases and J by 4 bases, with 15 bases between them. The chain's CDR3 is CASRPGGGIYGYTF. The CDR3 region has the DNA TGTGCCAGCAGACCTGGGGGGGGAATCTATGGCTACACCTTC.